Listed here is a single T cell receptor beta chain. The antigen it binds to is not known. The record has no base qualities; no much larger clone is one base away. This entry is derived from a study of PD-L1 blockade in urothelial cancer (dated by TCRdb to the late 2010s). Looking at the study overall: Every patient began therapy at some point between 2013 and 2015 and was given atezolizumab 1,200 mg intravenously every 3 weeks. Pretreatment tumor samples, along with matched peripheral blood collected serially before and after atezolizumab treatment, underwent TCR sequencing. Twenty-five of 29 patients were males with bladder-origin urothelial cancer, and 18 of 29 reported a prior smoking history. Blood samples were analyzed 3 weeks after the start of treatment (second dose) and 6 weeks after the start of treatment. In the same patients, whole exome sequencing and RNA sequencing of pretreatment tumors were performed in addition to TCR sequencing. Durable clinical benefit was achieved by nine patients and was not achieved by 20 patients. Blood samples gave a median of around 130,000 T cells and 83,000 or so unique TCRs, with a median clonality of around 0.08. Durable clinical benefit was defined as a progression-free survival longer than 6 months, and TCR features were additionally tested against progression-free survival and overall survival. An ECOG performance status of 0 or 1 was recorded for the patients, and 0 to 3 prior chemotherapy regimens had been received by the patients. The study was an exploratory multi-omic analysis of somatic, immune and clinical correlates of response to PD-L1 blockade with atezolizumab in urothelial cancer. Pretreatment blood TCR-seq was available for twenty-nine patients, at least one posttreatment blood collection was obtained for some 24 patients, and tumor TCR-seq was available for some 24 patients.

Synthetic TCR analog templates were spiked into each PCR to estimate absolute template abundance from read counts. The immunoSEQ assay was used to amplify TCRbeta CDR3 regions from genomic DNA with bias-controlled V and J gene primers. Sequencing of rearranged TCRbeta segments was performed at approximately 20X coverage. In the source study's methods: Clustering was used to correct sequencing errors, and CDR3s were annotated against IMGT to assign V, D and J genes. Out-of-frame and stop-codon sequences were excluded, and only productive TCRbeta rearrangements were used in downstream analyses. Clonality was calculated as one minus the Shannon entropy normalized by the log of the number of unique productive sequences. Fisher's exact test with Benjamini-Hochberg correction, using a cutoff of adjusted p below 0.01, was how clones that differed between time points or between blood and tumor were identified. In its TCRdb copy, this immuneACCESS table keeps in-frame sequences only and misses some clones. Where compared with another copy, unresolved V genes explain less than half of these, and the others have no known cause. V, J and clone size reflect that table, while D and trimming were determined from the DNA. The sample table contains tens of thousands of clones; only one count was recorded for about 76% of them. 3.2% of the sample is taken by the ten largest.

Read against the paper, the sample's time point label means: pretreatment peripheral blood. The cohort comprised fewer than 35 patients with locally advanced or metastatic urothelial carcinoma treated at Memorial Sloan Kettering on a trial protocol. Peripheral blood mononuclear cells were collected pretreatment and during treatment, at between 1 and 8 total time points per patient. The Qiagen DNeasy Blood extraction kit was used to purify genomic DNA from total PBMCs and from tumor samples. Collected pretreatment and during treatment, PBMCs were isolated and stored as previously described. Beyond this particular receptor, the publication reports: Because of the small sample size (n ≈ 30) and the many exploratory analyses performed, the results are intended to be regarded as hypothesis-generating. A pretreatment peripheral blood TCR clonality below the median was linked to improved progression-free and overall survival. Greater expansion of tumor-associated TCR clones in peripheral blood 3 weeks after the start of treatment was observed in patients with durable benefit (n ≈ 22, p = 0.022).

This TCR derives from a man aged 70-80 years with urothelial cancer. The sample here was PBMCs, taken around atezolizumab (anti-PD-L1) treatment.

The sequenced DNA: TGTGCCAGCAGTGGAGGGAACGACAATCAGCCCCAGCATTTT. Translated, it gives CASSGGNDNQPQHF. The V and J genes are TRBV6-6 and TRBJ1-5, with the identity of the D gene unclear. The CDR3 has 14 amino acids, counting the end cysteine and phenylalanine. Only the CDR3 DNA stays, 42 bases, in frame from base 1. The germline V gene encodes CDR1 MNHNY and CDR2 SVGAGI (reference sequence). V is cut by 5 bases and J by 3 bases, and the space between the germline ends is 11 bases.